This entry concerns a single T cell receptor (beta chain). Its antigen is unidentified. The germline V gene has CDR1 SGHRS and CDR2 YFSETQ. The CDR3 length is 14 residues. V lost 1 base to trimming and J lost 2 bases, with 9 bases between them. Peripheral blood came from all dose cohorts at three timepoints. The entry originates in a study of OX40 agonist ivuxolimab in advanced cancers. Overall study context: Earlier anti-PD-1, anti-PD-L1 or anti-CTLA-4 therapy was permitted; 35% to 50% had received some.

The assay was immunoSEQ multiplex PCR, and TCRdb's table has in-frame clones only and misses some. The sample shows fewer than 200,000 clones, around 94% of them seen only once. Overall study results and limits: The expanded peripheral T cells' antigen specificity was not determined. Expanded clones belonging to CD8+ T cells outnumbered, on average, those of CD4+.

This sample comprised CD4+ or CD8+ T cells sorted from blood, obtained in a trial of the OX40 agonist ivuxolimab. This chain joins TRBV5-1 and TRBJ2-5, with a possible D match to TRBD2 (5 bases). This TCR came from an adult with an advanced solid tumor such as melanoma, head and neck, liver or kidney cancer. In nucleotides, the CDR3 is TGCGCCAGCAGCTTGAGCCGGGGTCAAGAGACCCAGTACTTC. Translating gives CASSLSRGQETQYF.